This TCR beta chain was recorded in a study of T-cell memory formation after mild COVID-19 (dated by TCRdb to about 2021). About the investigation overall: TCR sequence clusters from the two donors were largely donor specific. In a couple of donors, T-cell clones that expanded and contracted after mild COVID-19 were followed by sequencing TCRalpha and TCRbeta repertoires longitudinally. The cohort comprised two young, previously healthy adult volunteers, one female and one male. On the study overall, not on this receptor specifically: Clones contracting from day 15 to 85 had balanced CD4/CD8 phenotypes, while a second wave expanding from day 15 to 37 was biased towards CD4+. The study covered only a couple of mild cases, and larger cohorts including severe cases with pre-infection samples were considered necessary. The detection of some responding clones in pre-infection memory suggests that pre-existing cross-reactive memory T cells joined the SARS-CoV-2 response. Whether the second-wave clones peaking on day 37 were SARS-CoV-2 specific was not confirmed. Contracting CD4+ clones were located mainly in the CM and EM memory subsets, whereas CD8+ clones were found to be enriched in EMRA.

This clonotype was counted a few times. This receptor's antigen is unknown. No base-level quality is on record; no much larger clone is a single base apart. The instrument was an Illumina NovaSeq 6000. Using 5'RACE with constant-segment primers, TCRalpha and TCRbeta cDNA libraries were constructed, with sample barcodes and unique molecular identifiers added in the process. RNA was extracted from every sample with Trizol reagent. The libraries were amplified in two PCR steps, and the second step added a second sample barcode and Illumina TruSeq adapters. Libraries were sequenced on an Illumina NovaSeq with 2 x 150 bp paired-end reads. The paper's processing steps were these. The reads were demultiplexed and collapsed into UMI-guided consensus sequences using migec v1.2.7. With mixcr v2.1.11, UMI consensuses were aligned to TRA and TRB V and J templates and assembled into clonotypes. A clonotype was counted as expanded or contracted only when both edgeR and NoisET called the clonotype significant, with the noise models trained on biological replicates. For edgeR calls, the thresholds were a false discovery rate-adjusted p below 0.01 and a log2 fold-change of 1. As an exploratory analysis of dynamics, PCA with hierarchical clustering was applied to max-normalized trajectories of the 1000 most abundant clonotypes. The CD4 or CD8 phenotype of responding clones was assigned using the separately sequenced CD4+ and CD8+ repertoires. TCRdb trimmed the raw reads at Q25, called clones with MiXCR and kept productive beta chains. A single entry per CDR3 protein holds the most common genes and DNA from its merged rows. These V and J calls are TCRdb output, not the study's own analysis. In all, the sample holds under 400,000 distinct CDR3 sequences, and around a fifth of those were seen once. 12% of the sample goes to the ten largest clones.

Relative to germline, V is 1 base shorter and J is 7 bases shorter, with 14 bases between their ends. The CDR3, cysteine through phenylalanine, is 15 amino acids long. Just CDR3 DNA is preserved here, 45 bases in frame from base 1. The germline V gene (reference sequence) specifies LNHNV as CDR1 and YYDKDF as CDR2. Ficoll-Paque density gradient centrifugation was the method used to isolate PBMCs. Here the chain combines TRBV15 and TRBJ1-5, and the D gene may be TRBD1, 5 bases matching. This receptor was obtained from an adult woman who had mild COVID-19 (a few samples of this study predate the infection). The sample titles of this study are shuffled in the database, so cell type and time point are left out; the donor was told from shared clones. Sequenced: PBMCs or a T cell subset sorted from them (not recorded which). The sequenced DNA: TGTGCCACCAGCAGAGTCCAGGGAGGGGTACAGCCCCAGCATTTT. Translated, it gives CATSRVQGGVQPQHF.